Listed below are T cell receptor beta chains from one sample, sequenced in a study of CD8 T cells in ankylosing spondylitis. TCRdb re-derived calls from the 5' RACE reads in MiXCR, one entry per CDR3 protein. The table includes about 360,000 distinct CDR3 sequences, about 20% detected once. Material: blood, either unsorted or a sorted T cell fraction (not recorded which). These receptors all stem from a male donor with ankylosing spondylitis or in good health (not recorded which). The CDR3 runs from the conserved cysteine through the conserved F or W. The D gene is left open where the match is weak. Not every row has a clone size; where given, it reads once, few, many or a size class.

d_gene	abundance	len	v_gene	j_gene	CDR3aa	CDR3nt
NA	few	15	TRBV20-1	TRBJ2-3	CSAAGRQAHTDTQYF	TGCAGTGCTGCGGGGAGGCAGGCGCACACAGATACGCAGTATTTT
NA	NA	14	TRBV7-9	TRBJ1-5	CASSLGGIGQPQHF	TGTGCCAGCAGCTTAGGGGGGATAGGTCAGCCCCAGCATTTT
TRBD2	NA	22	TRBV25-1	TRBJ2-4	CATGDPGLAGGLYSQAKNIQYF	TGTGCCACCGGGGATCCGGGACTAGCGGGGGGGCTTTATAGTCAAGCCAAAAACATTCAGTACTTC
NA	NA	14	TRBV7-7	TRBJ2-5	CASSLGRVQETQYF	TGTGCCAGCAGCTTAGGCAGGGTGCAAGAGACCCAGTACTTC
NA	few	18	TRBV11-2	TRBJ2-1	CASSFPRSGGELYDEQFF	TGTGCCAGCAGCTTCCCCAGATCCGGGGGCGAGCTGTATGACGAGCAGTTCTTC
NA	few	13	TRBV3-1	TRBJ1-2	CASSQGDVYGYTF	TGTGCCAGCAGCCAAGGGGACGTCTATGGCTACACCTTC
NA	few	13	TRBV12-3/TRBV12-4	TRBJ1-1	CASSLSLGTEAFF	TGTGCCAGCAGTTTGAGTTTGGGCACTGAAGCTTTCTTT
TRBD2	few	14	TRBV27	TRBJ2-7	CASTPSGGAHEQYF	TGTGCCAGCACCCCTAGCGGCGGGGCTCACGAGCAGTACTTC
TRBD1	few	15	TRBV29-1	TRBJ2-5	CSVVVGDRGPETQYF	TGCAGCGTTGTTGTTGGGGACAGGGGGCCGGAGACCCAGTACTTC
TRBD2	NA	18	TRBV28	TRBJ2-3	CASSSTGLATSFSDTQYF	TGTGCCAGCAGTTCCACTGGACTAGCCACCTCCTTTTCCGATACGCAGTATTTT
NA	NA	14	TRBV15	TRBJ2-2	CATSRSGGSGELFF	TGTGCCACCAGCAGATCGGGGGGCTCGGGGGAGCTGTTTTTT
TRBD1	NA	15	TRBV4-1	TRBJ1-6	CASSPQGAWDSPLHF	TGCGCCAGCAGCCCCCAGGGGGCGTGGGATTCACCCCTCCACTTT
NA	NA	15	TRBV20-1	TRBJ2-1	CSAHPRGKGYNEQFF	TGCAGTGCCCACCCTAGGGGCAAGGGCTACAATGAGCAGTTCTTC
NA	NA	12	TRBV12-3/TRBV12-4	TRBJ2-7	CASSGLTREQYF	TGTGCCAGCAGTGGCCTGACCCGGGAGCAGTACTTC
NA	NA	13	TRBV27	TRBJ2-7	CASGLTRSYEQYF	TGTGCCAGCGGACTTACTCGCTCCTACGAGCAGTACTTC
NA	NA	14	TRBV4-2	TRBJ2-1	CASSQEDGVNEQFF	TGTGCCAGCAGCCAAGAAGATGGCGTCAATGAGCAGTTCTTC
NA	NA	12	TRBV20-1	TRBJ2-7	CSARELPVEQYF	TGCAGTGCTAGAGAGCTCCCGGTAGAGCAGTACTTC
NA	few	16	TRBV4-1	TRBJ2-1	CASSPSTGILQWEQFF	TGCGCCAGCAGCCCCTCGACGGGAATCCTACAATGGGAGCAGTTCTTC
NA	NA	12	TRBV12-3/TRBV12-4	TRBJ2-1	CASSMSYNEQFF	TGTGCCAGCAGTATGTCGTACAATGAGCAGTTCTTC
NA	few	12	TRBV27	TRBJ2-7	CASSSLTGEQYF	TGTGCCAGCAGTTCACTGACGGGTGAGCAGTACTTC
NA	NA	12	TRBV10-3	TRBJ2-1	CALRDSENEQFF	TGTGCCCTTCGGGACTCCGAAAATGAGCAGTTCTTC
NA	NA	15	TRBV20-1	TRBJ2-1	CSARGWGPSYNEQFF	TGCAGTGCTAGAGGATGGGGGCCCTCCTACAATGAGCAGTTCTTC
NA	few	13	TRBV5-5	TRBJ2-7	CASSLTYSYEQYF	TGTGCCAGCAGCCTCACTTACTCCTACGAGCAGTACTTC
NA	NA	17	TRBV3-1	TRBJ2-5	CASSQDDRLPGWGTQYF	TGTGCCAGCAGCCAAGATGATCGACTGCCTGGGTGGGGAACCCAGTACTTC
NA	many	16	TRBV5-6	TRBJ2-3	CASSLILAGSTDTQYF	TGTGCCAGCAGCTTGATTCTCGCGGGGAGCACAGATACGCAGTATTTT
NA	many	12	TRBV12-3/TRBV12-4	TRBJ2-7	CASSFGDYEQYF	TGTGCCAGCAGTTTCGGAGACTACGAGCAGTACTTC
NA	NA	12	TRBV18	TRBJ2-2	CASSPPPGELFF	TGTGCCAGCTCACCACCGCCCGGGGAGCTGTTTTTT
NA	few	14	TRBV20-1	TRBJ1-4	CSAREEGVHEKLFF	TGCAGTGCTAGAGAAGAGGGGGTGCATGAAAAACTGTTTTTT